This T cell receptor beta chain was found in a study of OX40 agonist ivuxolimab in advanced cancers. Context from the whole study: Ivuxolimab, which targeted the costimulatory receptor OX40 (CD134), was an agonistic, fully human IgG2 monoclonal antibody. The purpose of peripheral TCRbeta sequencing was to test whether ivuxolimab changed TCR sequence diversity and led to clonal T-cell expansion. Prior anti-PD-1, anti-PD-L1 or anti-CTLA-4 therapy was permitted, and checkpoint inhibitors had been received by about 44% of dose-escalation patients. Of the roughly 53 patients in dose escalation, some 19 had hepatocellular carcinoma, some 15 had melanoma, 9 had renal cell carcinoma and 9 had head and neck cancer. The paper describes the monotherapy dose-escalation part (N of about 57 patients) of the phase I trial of ivuxolimab. A male proportion of approximately 83% and a mean age of 60 years, ranging from 23 to 79, were recorded for the dose-escalation cohort. Partial responses occurred in three dose-escalation patients, of whom one had hepatocellular carcinoma and two had cutaneous melanoma. Intravenous ivuxolimab was administered to patients every 2 weeks at six dose levels: 0.01, 0.1, 0.3, 1.5, 3 and 10 mg/kg.

The trial excluded patients who had a history of autoimmune disease or who were on systemic immunosuppression. Peripheral blood for TCR sequencing was collected from all dose cohorts at baseline, on cycle 4 day 1, and on cycle 7 day 1. Samples came from an open-label, multicenter, first-in-human phase I dose-escalation trial of ivuxolimab. Adults with locally advanced or metastatic head and neck squamous cell, hepatocellular, melanoma or renal cell carcinoma were enrolled in the trial. Before TCR sequencing, CD4+ T cells and CD8+ T cells from peripheral blood were sorted into separate populations. The CDR3, cysteine through phenylalanine, is 12 amino acids long. Only the CDR3 DNA stays, 36 bases, in frame from base 1. The junction shows trimming of 7 bases on V and 1 base on J, plus 8 bases between the germline ends. The germline V gene specifies MNHNS as CDR1 and SASEGT as CDR2. What the work shows at the level of the full study, not this receptor alone: Low levels of normalized T-cell clonal expansion were also seen in some patients who did not respond. At doses of 0.1 to 3.0 mg/kg, clonal expansion of both CD4+ and CD8+ T cells in blood was seen between baseline and week 6. Antigen specificity was not determined for the clonally expanded peripheral T cells. After ivuxolimab, more expanded clones were found on average in CD8+ T cells than in CD4+ T cells. In the 0.1-3.0 mg/kg groups, partial responders had among the lowest normalized peripheral clonal expansion, particularly in CD8+ T cells.

Genomic DNA was extracted from sorted cells for sequencing of the TCRbeta CDR3 region. The immunoSEQ Assay was used to sequence the TCRbeta CDR3 regions. Imported from immuneACCESS, the table was reduced by TCRdb to in-frame sequences with V and J called. These copies leave out some clones; in studies compared against another copy, an unresolved V gene accounts for under half, and the cause of the remainder is not known. This sample holds some 51,000 clones; around 90% were observed only once. Jointly, the top ten make up 45% to 55% of the sample. Worth noting for this clone: Its antigen is currently not known. Base-call qualities are not available, and no considerably larger clone is one nucleotide away.

This specimen was CD4+ or CD8+ T cells sorted from blood, taken in a trial of the OX40 agonist ivuxolimab. The sequence came from an adult with an advanced solid tumor such as melanoma, head and neck, liver or kidney cancer. Recombination connected TRBV6-1 to TRBJ2-7; a tentative D call is TRBD2 (6 bases match). In nucleotide form, the sequence is TGTGCCAGCAACGGGGGTTCCTACGAGCAGTACTTC. It is translated as CASNGGSYEQYF.